This TCR beta chain was found in a study of blood T cell repertoires in COVID-19. In the study overall: Acute-phase and convalescent COVID-19 samples originated in the United States, Italy and Spain. From T cells, B-cell-depleted T cells, or PBMCs came the material, which was cDNA or gDNA.

The CDR3 consists of 15 residues. The V end was cut by 7 bases, the J end by 5 bases, with 20 bases between. Germline V CDR1 and CDR2: LNHDA, SQIVND (reference sequence). Seattle's cohort entered during active infection and was followed longitudinally. Sequenced by immunoSEQ multiplex PCR; TCRdb stores in-frame clones only, minus some. The table records a few hundred thousand clones, 86% of them present only once. The chain links TRBV19 to TRBJ1-1; D is possibly TRBD1 (5 bases). The sample consisted of peripheral blood. The sequence was collected from a woman in her forties or fifties with COVID-19, enrolled during active disease. The CDR3 sequence: CASKYGGVGVTEAFF. CDR3 nucleotide sequence: TGTGCCAGTAAATACGGGGGAGTAGGTGTGACTGAAGCTTTCTTT.